This T cell receptor beta chain emerged from a study of T cells in Graves' hyperthyroidism and ophthalmopathy. Findings and limits, study-wide: Most clonotypes that expanded in the thyroid above 0.001 also showed up in blood.

This clonotype was counted at least ten times. What it recognizes is unknown. RNA transcripts provided the source from which TCR beta CDR3 regions were amplified. HTBI primers were employed in a first-round RT-PCR of the TCR CDR3. One entry per CDR3 protein, called by TCRdb with MiXCR from the multiplex PCR reads. The table includes some 180,000 distinct CDR3 sequences, approximately 17% detected once. This CDR3 spans 14 amino acids. Trimming cost V 2 bases and J 3 bases; bases outside gene matches: 3. Germline V CDR1 and CDR2: KGHSH, LQKENI. Sequenced: blood. The rearrangement joins TRBV18 to TRBJ2-5; 7 bases agree with TRBD1. This TCR came from a woman in her fifties or sixties with Graves' hyperthyroidism. This CDR3 reads CASSPVTGKETQYF. For the CDR3, the DNA is TGTGCCAGCTCACCAGTGACAGGGAAAGAGACCCAGTACTTC.